The present entry profiles one T cell receptor (beta chain) with its context. These data originate in a study of shared clonotypes between healthy human individuals. Measured with immunoSEQ multiplex PCR; TCRdb has only the in-frame clones, and not every one. Of roughly 890,000 clones detected, approximately 92% appear once; the ten largest clones hold less than 25%. The CDR3 length is 13 residues. Trimming left V 7 bases short and J 2 bases short, with 10 bases between. In germline, CDR1 is MDHEN, CDR2 SYDVKM. CD45RO-negative, CCR7-selected cells formed the naive CD8 fraction, which excluded terminally differentiated effector memory CD45RA+ cells.

Input material: naive CD8+ T cells sorted from blood. The rearrangement joins TRBV28 to TRBJ2-3; D may be TRBD2 (5 bases). This clonotype originated in a man aged 25 to 40 in good health. The CDR3 coding sequence is TGTGCCAGCAACGGGGTGGACACAGATACGCAGTATTTT. Protein sequence: CASNGVDTDTQYF.